This T cell receptor beta chain was identified during a study of T cell changes during pregnancy in multiple sclerosis. The CDR3 contains 17 residues. Generated by immunoSEQ multiplex PCR, the TCRdb table keeps only in-frame clones and is missing some. In the table there are 90,000 to 120,000 clones, roughly nine tenths of which are singletons. The V call is TRBV21-1, the J call TRBJ2-6; the table's D call, TRBD1, was not checked against the DNA. TRBV21-1 is assigned pseudogene status. The sequenced sample was peripheral blood, obtained in the second trimester of pregnancy. The clonotype was recovered from a female donor with multiple sclerosis, enrolled in a pregnancy study. In DNA form, the CDR3 reads TGTGCCAGCAGCAAAGGGTCCGACACCTCTGGGGCCAACGTCCTGACTTTC. This translates into CASSKGSDTSGANVLTF.